The 7 T cell receptor beta chains presented below share a single source sample, sequenced in a study of blood T cell repertoires in COVID-19. Measured with immunoSEQ multiplex PCR; TCRdb has only the in-frame clones, and not every one. The table has some 88,000 clones, roughly three quarters seen once. The source material was peripheral blood. All receptors come from a human donor in a cohort sampled during active COVID-19.

This clone has more than one count but fewer than ten. The chain combines TRBV19 with TRBJ1-2; no definite D call. CDR1 and CDR2 (germline): LNHDA, SQIVND (reference sequence). CDR3 length equals 12 residues. V was trimmed by 5 bases and J by 10 bases, leaving 14 bases between them. This chain's CDR3 is CASSDGQVDYTF. The CDR3 DNA follows: TGTGCCAGTAGTGATGGGCAAGTCGACTACACCTTC.

The chain is built from TRBV4-2 and TRBJ2-7; 7 bases align to TRBD2. J gave up 0 bases and V 5 bases, and 13 bases lay outside the gene matches. Looked up from germline, CDR1 is LGHNA and CDR2 is YNFKEQ. CDR3 length: 17 residues. The CDR3 protein is CASSYQQSGTYSYEQYF. CDR3 bases: TGTGCCAGCAGCTACCAACAGAGCGGGACCTACTCCTACGAGCAGTACTTC.

The chain has TRBV28 and TRBJ2-7; tentatively, D is TRBD1 (6 bases). CDR1 and CDR2 from the germline V gene are MDHEN and SYDVKM. The V end was cut by 5 bases, the J end by 0 bases, with 14 bases between. The CDR3 contains 15 residues. CDR3 sequence (DNA): TGTGCCAGCAGTACCCAGGGGTGGGGCTCCTACGAGCAGTACTTC. Protein product: CASSTQGWGSYEQYF. The full variable domain, rest sourced from reference TRBV28 and TRBJ2-7, is DVKVTQSSRYLVKRTGEKVFLECVQDMDHENMFWYRQDPGLGLRLIYFSYDVKMKEKGDIPEGYSVSREKKERFSLILESASTNQTSMYLCASSTQGWGSYEQYFGPGTRLTVT.

The J gene is TRBJ1-1, the V gene TRBV9; D is possibly TRBD1 (6 bases). This CDR3 spans 14 amino acids. V lost 4 bases, J lost 1 base, and 11 bases lay in between. The germline V gene has CDR1 SGDLS and CDR2 YYNGEE. As DNA, the CDR3 is TGTGCCAGCAGCTTACAGGGACAGAACACTGAAGCTTTCTTT. It translates to CASSLQGQNTEAFF.

This sequence joins TRBV28 and TRBJ1-2; TRBD1 matches at 7 bases. The trim removed 4 bases at V and 5 bases at J, leaving 4 bases unmatched. In germline, CDR1 is MDHEN, CDR2 SYDVKM. The CDR3 loop spans 13 amino acids. The CDR3: CASSSGTEYGYTF. CDR3 in DNA: TGTGCCAGCAGTTCCGGGACAGAGTATGGCTACACCTTC.

The CDR3 DNA reads TGTGCCAGCAGCTTAGGAGTTATCAGCGGGAGCTCCTACGAGCAGTACTTC. The encoded protein is CASSLGVISGSSYEQYF. The chain is built from TRBV7-8 and TRBJ2-7, with 8 bases aligning to TRBD2. The junction had 8 bases not matched to a gene; V was cut back by 1 base and J by 0 bases. Looked up from germline, CDR1 is SGHVS and CDR2 is FQNEAQ. The CDR3 has 17 residues.

The CDR3 region is CASPGCKEKLFF. The CDR3 nucleotides read TGTGCCAGCCCAGGGTGTAAAGAAAAACTGTTTTTT. This sequence joins TRBV27 and TRBJ1-4, with D possibly TRBD1 on 5 matching bases. This CDR3 spans 12 amino acids. Trimming removed 8 bases at V and 8 bases at J, with 12 bases between. Looked up from germline, CDR1 is MNHEY and CDR2 is SMNVEV (reference sequence). Supplemented by reference TRBV27 and TRBJ1-4, the full variable domain reads EAQVTQNPRYLITVTGKKLTVTCSQNMNHEYMSWYRQDPGLGLRQIYYSMNVEVTDKGDVPEGYKVSRKEKRNFPLILESPSPNQTSLYFCASPGCKEKLFFGSGTQLSVL.